This T cell receptor (beta chain) emerged from a study of blood T cell repertoires in COVID-19. About the research overall: The cDNA or gDNA used as material had been derived from T cells, B-cell-depleted T cells, or PBMCs.

Measured with immunoSEQ multiplex PCR; TCRdb has only the in-frame clones, and not every one. The table lists about 480,000 clones, less than 90% of them singletons. Clinical history reported by participants formed the basis on which cohorts were assigned. Recovered Cohort 3 donors showed two negative PCRs, clearance, or symptom resolution. The sequenced sample consisted of PBMCs or T cells enriched from blood (not recorded which). The receptor comes from a woman in her fifties or sixties who had recovered from COVID-19.

CDR3 in amino acids: CASSPGAVETQYF. Here the CDR3 DNA reads TGTGCCAGCTCACCGGGGGCCGTGGAGACCCAGTACTTC. This chain joins TRBV18 and TRBJ2-5, with D perhaps matching TRBD1 (6 bases). In germline, CDR1 is KGHSH, CDR2 LQKENI. Trimming cost V 3 bases and J 5 bases, with 10 bases left between them. The CDR3 runs 13 residues.